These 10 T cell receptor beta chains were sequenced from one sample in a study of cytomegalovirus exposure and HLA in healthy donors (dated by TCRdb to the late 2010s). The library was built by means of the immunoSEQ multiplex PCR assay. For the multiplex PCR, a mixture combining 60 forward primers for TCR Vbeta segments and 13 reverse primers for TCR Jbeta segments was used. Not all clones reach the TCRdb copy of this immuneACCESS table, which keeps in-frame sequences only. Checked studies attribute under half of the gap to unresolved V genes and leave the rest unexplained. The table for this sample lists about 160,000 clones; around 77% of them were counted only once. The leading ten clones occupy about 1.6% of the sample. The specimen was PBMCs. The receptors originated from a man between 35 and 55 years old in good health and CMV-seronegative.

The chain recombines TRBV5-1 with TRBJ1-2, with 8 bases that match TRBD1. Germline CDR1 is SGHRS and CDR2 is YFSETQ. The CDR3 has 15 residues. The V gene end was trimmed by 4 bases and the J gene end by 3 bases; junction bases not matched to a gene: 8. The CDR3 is CASSAGDRPYYGYTF. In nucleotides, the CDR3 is TGCGCCAGCAGCGCTGGGGACAGGCCCTACTATGGCTACACCTTC. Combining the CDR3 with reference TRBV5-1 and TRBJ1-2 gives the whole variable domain KAGVTQTPRYLIKTRGQQVTLSCSPISGHRSVSWYQQTPGQGLQFLFEYFSETQRNKGNFPGRFSGRQFSNSRSEMNVSTLELGDSALYLCASSAGDRPYYGYTFGSGTRLTVV.

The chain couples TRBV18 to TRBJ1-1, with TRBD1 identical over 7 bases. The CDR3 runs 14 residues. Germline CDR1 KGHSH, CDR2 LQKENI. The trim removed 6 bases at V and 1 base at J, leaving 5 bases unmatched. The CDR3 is CASSEGQTNTEAFF. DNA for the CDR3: TGTGCCAGCTCGGAGGGACAGACGAACACTGAAGCTTTCTTT. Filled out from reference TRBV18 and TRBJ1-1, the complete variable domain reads NAGVMQNPRHLVRRRGQEARLRCSPMKGHSHVYWYRQLPEEGLKFMVYLQKENIIDESGMPKERFSAEFPKEGPSILRIQQVVRGDSAAYFCASSEGQTNTEAFFGQGTRLTVV.

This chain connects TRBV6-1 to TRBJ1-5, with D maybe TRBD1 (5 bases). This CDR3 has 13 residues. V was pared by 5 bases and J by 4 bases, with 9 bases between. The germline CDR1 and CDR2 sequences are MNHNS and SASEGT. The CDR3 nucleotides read TGTGCCAGCAGTAGAAACAGGAATCAGCCCCAGCATTTT. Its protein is CASSRNRNQPQHF.

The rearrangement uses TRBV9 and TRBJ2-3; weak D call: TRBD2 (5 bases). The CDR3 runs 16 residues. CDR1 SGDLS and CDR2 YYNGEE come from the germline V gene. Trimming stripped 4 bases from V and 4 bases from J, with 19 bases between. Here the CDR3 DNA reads TGTGCCAGCAGCCCTGAGTACTCTAGCCTCGCAGATACGCAGTATTTT. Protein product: CASSPEYSSLADTQYF. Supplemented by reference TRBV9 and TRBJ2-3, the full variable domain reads DSGVTQTPKHLITATGQRVTLRCSPRSGDLSVYWYQQSLDQGLQFLIQYYNGEERAKGNILERFSAQQFPDLHSELNLSSLELGDSALYFCASSPEYSSLADTQYFGPGTRLTVL.

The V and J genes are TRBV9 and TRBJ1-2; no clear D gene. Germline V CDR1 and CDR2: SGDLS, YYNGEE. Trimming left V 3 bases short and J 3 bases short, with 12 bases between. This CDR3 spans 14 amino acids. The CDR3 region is CASSGGGRDYGYTF. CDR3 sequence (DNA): TGTGCCAGCAGCGGCGGCGGGAGGGACTATGGCTACACCTTC.

CDR3 amino acids: CASKGGVGEKLFF. The CDR3 DNA sequence: TGTGCCAGCAAAGGGGGCGTAGGTGAAAAACTGTTTTTT. The chain joins TRBV9 to TRBJ1-4; 7 positions agree with TRBD1. The trim removed 6 bases at V and 7 bases at J, leaving 6 bases unmatched. The length of the CDR3 is 13 residues. Germline V gene lookup returns CDR1 SGDLS and CDR2 YYNGEE.

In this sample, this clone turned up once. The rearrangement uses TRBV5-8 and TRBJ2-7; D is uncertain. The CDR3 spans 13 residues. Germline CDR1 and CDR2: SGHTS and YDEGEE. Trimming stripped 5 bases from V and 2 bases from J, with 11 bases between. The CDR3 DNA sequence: TGTGCCAGCAGTCACGACATCGCCTACGAGCAGTACTTC. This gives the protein CASSHDIAYEQYF.

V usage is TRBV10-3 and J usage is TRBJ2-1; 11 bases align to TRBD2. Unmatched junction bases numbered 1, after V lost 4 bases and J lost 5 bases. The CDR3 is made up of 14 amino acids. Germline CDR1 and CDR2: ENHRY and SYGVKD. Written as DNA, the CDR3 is TGTGCCATCAGTGCACTAGCGGGGGACAATGAGCAGTTCTTC. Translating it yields CAISALAGDNEQFF.

CDR3 DNA sequence: TGTGCCAGCAGTCCAGGCCGCTATAACTATGGCTACACCTTC. This translates into CASSPGRYNYGYTF. The V and J genes are TRBV27 and TRBJ1-2; D gene unclear. V dropped 5 bases and J dropped 1 base, with 11 bases sitting between them. This CDR3 has 14 residues. The germline V gene encodes CDR1 MNHEY and CDR2 SMNVEV (reference sequence).

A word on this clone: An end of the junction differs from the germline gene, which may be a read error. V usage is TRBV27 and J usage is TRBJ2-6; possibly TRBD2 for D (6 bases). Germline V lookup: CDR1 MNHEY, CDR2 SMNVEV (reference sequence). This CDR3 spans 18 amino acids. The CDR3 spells CASSLTTGLTSGANGLTF. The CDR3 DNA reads TGTGCCAGCAGTTTAACCACGGGACTGACCTCTGGGGCCAACGGCCTGACTTTC.